The 27 T cell receptor beta chains in this list originate from one sample, sequenced in a study of T cell responses to AZD1222 COVID-19 vaccine. TCRdb's copy holds only in-frame clones and misses some; the assay was immunoSEQ multiplex PCR. In the table there are around 150,000 clones, 88% of which are singletons. The sequences come from peripheral blood, collected on day 0 of AZD1222 vaccination. These receptors originate from an adult in good health.

This clone was seen only once. The chain is built from TRBV23-1 and TRBJ2-7, with 7 nucleotides matching TRBD1. TRBV23-1 is labeled an ORF, and its function is uncertain. The CDR3 is made up of 14 amino acids. The J segment lost 2 bases and the V segment lost 7 bases, leaving 8 bases of the junction unmatched. The CDR3 reads CASTDRVNAYEQYF. The CDR3 region has the DNA TGCGCCAGCACTGACAGGGTAAACGCCTACGAGCAGTACTTC.

The chain carries TRBV28 and TRBJ1-4, with D perhaps TRBD1 (5 bases). The CDR3 is made up of 17 amino acids. V was shortened by 8 bases and J by 0 bases, with 19 bases between the two germline ends. CDR1 MDHEN and CDR2 SYDVKM come from the germline V gene. This CDR3 reads CASGGYPTAPTNEKLFF. CDR3 nucleotides: TGTGCCAGCGGAGGATATCCGACAGCCCCAACTAATGAAAAACTGTTTTTT.

The chain joins TRBV7-6 to TRBJ2-7; D is uncertain. CDR3 length: 15 amino acids. Trimming stripped 6 bases from V and 3 bases from J, with 18 bases between. Germline CDR1 SGHVS, CDR2 FNYEAQ. CDR3 loop: CASRGSGRLGYEQYF. The CDR3 DNA reads as TGTGCCAGCAGGGGTTCGGGCAGGTTAGGCTACGAGCAGTACTTC.

The CDR3 bases are TGTGCCAGCAGCTTAGTTCAGGCGGGGGGTCCCCACAATGAGCAGTTCTTC. This sequence encodes CASSLVQAGGPHNEQFF. The rearrangement links TRBV11-2 to TRBJ2-1, with TRBD2 matching 8 bases. The germline CDR1 and CDR2 sequences are SGHAT and FQNNGV. The CDR3 is 17 residues long. Trimming removed 1 base from V and 5 bases from J; junction bases left unmatched: 10.

The chain uses TRBV18 and TRBJ1-4; possibly TRBD1 for D (5 bases). The CDR3 is 13 amino acids. V lost 1 base, J lost 8 bases, and 8 bases lay in between. The germline V gene has CDR1 KGHSH and CDR2 LQKENI. The CDR3 DNA is TGTGCCAGCTCACCACAGGGGAGGGAAAAACTGTTTTTT. This translates into CASSPQGREKLFF.

V gene TRBV19 combines with J gene TRBJ1-1; no clear D. Between the trimmed V and J ends, which lost 3 bases and 4 bases, there was a span of 9 bases. The CDR3 loop spans 13 amino acids. Germline CDR1 reads LNHDA; CDR2 reads SQIVND (reference sequence). The CDR3 DNA reads as TGTGCCAGTAGTATCGTTCCCAGCACTGAAGCTTTCTTT. Amino acid sequence: CASSIVPSTEAFF.

The CDR3 here is CASRPGAGNQPQHF. Here the CDR3 DNA reads TGTGCCAGCAGACCAGGGGCAGGCAATCAGCCCCAGCATTTT. The gene calls are TRBV7-2 and TRBJ1-5, with a tentative D call TRBD1 (6 bases). Trimming removed 6 bases at V and 2 bases at J, with 11 bases between. The germline CDR1 and CDR2 sequences are SGHTA and FQGNSA. The length of the CDR3 is 14 residues.

The chain combines TRBV4-2 with TRBJ2-1; 10 bases are a match to TRBD2. The ends lost 0 bases at V and 7 bases at J; junction bases unmatched: 9. The CDR3 extends over 17 amino acids. Looked up from germline, CDR1 is LGHNA and CDR2 is YNFKEQ. As DNA, the CDR3 is TGTGCCAGCAGCCAAGATAGGGGGACTAGCGAGCGGAATGAGCAGTTCTTC. It yields the protein CASSQDRGTSERNEQFF.

This chain links TRBV7-9 with TRBJ1-3, with D unresolved. Germline-derived CDR1 and CDR2 are SEHNR and FQNEAQ (reference sequence). Trimming stripped 6 bases from V and 0 bases from J, with 15 bases between. The CDR3 consists of 16 residues. The CDR3 DNA is TGTGCCAGCAGAGGGCGAGCCTTCAGCTCTGGAAACACCATATATTTT. It translates to CASRGRAFSSGNTIYF.

The chain couples TRBV28 to TRBJ2-3; 12 bases fit TRBD2. From germline, CDR1 is MDHEN and CDR2 SYDVKM. The length of the CDR3 is 15 residues. V shed 2 bases and J 10 bases; nucleotides not matched to a gene: 7. CDR3 region: CASSLGLAGRGAQYF. The DNA of the CDR3 is TGTGCCAGCAGTTTAGGACTAGCGGGGCGGGGGGCGCAGTATTTT. Supplemented by reference TRBV28 and TRBJ2-3, the full variable domain reads DVKVTQSSRYLVKRTGEKVFLECVQDMDHENMFWYRQDPGLGLRLIYFSYDVKMKEKGDIPEGYSVSREKKERFSLILESASTNQTSMYLCASSLGLAGRGAQYFGPGTRLTVL.

The rearrangement joins TRBV7-9 to TRBJ1-3; no clear D gene. The CDR3 length is 12 residues. Germline CDR1 SEHNR, CDR2 FQNEAQ (reference sequence). Trimming took 8 bases from V and 0 from J, leaving 5 bases between them. The CDR3 coding sequence is TGTGCCAGCGAAAACTCTGGAAACACCATATATTTT. Amino acids: CASENSGNTIYF. Variable domain in full (rest from reference TRBV7-9 and TRBJ1-3): DTGVSQNPRHKITKRGQNVTFRCDPISEHNRLYWYRQTLGQGPEFLTYFQNEAQLEKSRLLSDRFSAERPKGSFSTLEIQRTEQGDSAMYLCASENSGNTIYFGEGSWLTVV.

This clone was seen once. The chain joins TRBV19 to TRBJ1-5, with D perhaps TRBD1 (5 bases). Germline values: CDR1 LNHDA, CDR2 SQIVND (reference sequence). This CDR3 region has 15 residues. V was cut by 2 bases and J by 2 bases, with 10 bases left in between. The CDR3 is CASSIPPRGNQPQHF. CDR3 in DNA: TGTGCCAGTAGTATACCCCCCAGGGGCAATCAGCCCCAGCATTTT.

Here the CDR3 DNA reads TGTGCCAGCAGCCAATCCAACGCGAGGACACCATACACCTTC. Amino acid sequence: CASSQSNARTPYTF. This chain joins TRBV4-2 and TRBJ1-2, with D perhaps matching TRBD1 (5 bases). The CDR3 has 14 residues. CDR1 and CDR2 (germline): LGHNA, YNFKEQ. The V end lost 2 bases, the J end lost 11 bases, and 18 bases lay between the germline ends.

The chain joins TRBV7-2 to TRBJ2-5; D unclear. Trimming shortened V by 5 bases and J by 1 base, and 11 bases separated the two germline ends. In germline, CDR1 is SGHTA, CDR2 FQGNSA. This CDR3 is built from 14 residues. DNA of the CDR3: TGTGCCAGCAGCCCCCGTCTTGCCCAAGAGACCCAGTACTTC. This gives the protein CASSPRLAQETQYF.

V is TRBV6-5 and J is TRBJ1-1, with TRBD1 as a possible D gene (5 bases). Per the germline V gene, CDR1 is MNHEY and CDR2 is SVGAGI. The length of the CDR3 is 15 residues. With 6 bases removed from V and 0 bases from J, the gap between germline ends came to 14 bases. CDR3 region: CASSSLWGMNTEAFF. The CDR3 region has the DNA TGTGCCAGCAGCAGTCTATGGGGGATGAACACTGAAGCTTTCTTT.

The chain is built from TRBV9 and TRBJ2-1; D is unresolved. The CDR3 totals 14 residues. The germline V gene has CDR1 SGDLS and CDR2 YYNGEE. The V gene lost 0 bases and the J gene lost 7 bases, with 11 bases spanning the gap. The CDR3 nucleotides read TGTGCCAGCAGCGTAGAGGTTACAGAGAATGAGCAGTTCTTC. Residues: CASSVEVTENEQFF.

The rearrangement uses TRBV28 and TRBJ2-3, with D unresolved. The V end lost 6 bases, the J end lost 4 bases, and 20 bases lay between the germline ends. Germline CDR1 and CDR2: MDHEN and SYDVKM. There are 16 residues in the CDR3. The CDR3, as DNA: TGTGCCAGCAGCCGACCCCCCTCAATCTATGCAGATACGCAGTATTTT. Its protein is CASSRPPSIYADTQYF.

V is TRBV30 and J is TRBJ1-1; D possibly corresponds to TRBD1 (5 bases). Germline V lookup: CDR1 GTSNPN, CDR2 SVGIG (reference sequence). V lost 4 bases and J lost 7, with 10 bases in between. This CDR3 comprises 11 residues. CDR3 bases: TGTGCCTGGACCAAAAGGGGTGAAGCTTTCTTT. Translation: CAWTKRGEAFF.

The chain joins TRBV27 to TRBJ1-3, with TRBD1 as a possible D gene (6 bases). Germline V gives CDR1 MNHEY, CDR2 SMNVEV (reference sequence). This CDR3 comprises 13 residues. Trimming removed 11 bases at V and 4 bases at J, with 15 bases between. The CDR3 region is CAGQPPRGNTIYF. In nucleotides, the CDR3 is TGTGCCGGACAGCCACCTAGGGGAAACACCATATATTTT.

Comments on this clone: Distinct nucleotide sequences in the sample also encode this CDR3. This chain uses TRBV30 with TRBJ1-5; D is unresolved. CDR3 length: 13 amino acids. Deletions cut 0 bases from V and 4 bases from J, with 7 bases between. Germline CDR1 GTSNPN, CDR2 SVGIG (reference sequence). The DNA of the CDR3 is TGTGCCTGGAGTGTAGATGGGAATCAGCCCCAGCATTTT. Translation: CAWSVDGNQPQHF.

The chain recombines TRBV7-2 with TRBJ2-1; 10 nucleotides match TRBD1. The CDR3 runs to 16 residues. Looked up from germline, CDR1 is SGHTA and CDR2 is FQGNSA. The V and J ends lost 5 bases and 3 bases, in that order; junction bases with no gene match: 7. CDR3 bases: TGTGCCAGCAGCGCCTCCGGGACAGGGGTCTACAATGAGCAGTTCTTC. Its protein product is CASSASGTGVYNEQFF.

V gene TRBV2 combines with J gene TRBJ1-2, with a weak D call TRBD1 (6 bases). Trimming took off 7 bases at V and 7 bases at J, with 16 bases between the two ends. Germline V gene data show CDR1 as SNHLY and CDR2 as FYNNEI. There are 13 residues in the CDR3. This CDR3 reads CASNIEGDRGYTF. The CDR3 DNA reads TGTGCCAGCAATATAGAGGGGGATCGTGGCTACACCTTC. The whole variable domain, remainder taken from reference TRBV2 and TRBJ1-2, is EPEVTQTPSHQVTQMGQEVILRCVPISNHLYFYWYRQILGQKVEFLVSFYNNEISEKSEIFDDQFSVERPDGSNFTLKIRSTKLEDSAMYFCASNIEGDRGYTFGSGTRLTVV.

The chain has TRBV20-1 and TRBJ1-5; possible D gene TRBD1, 5 bases. This CDR3 has 11 residues. CDR1 is DFQATT, CDR2 SNEGSKA, per germline (reference sequence). Trimming left V 5 bases short and J 9 bases short, with 11 bases between. The CDR3 loop reads CSAGRDPPQHF. CDR3 nucleotide sequence: TGCAGTGCTGGACGGGACCCGCCCCAGCATTTT.

The chain couples TRBV5-4 to TRBJ2-5; 7 bases map to TRBD2. Germline V gene lookup returns CDR1 SGHNT and CDR2 YYREEE (reference sequence). Trimming took 4 bases from V and 5 from J; bases not matched to a gene: 5. This CDR3 region has 13 residues. CDR3 DNA: TGTGCCAGCAGCCCGAGGGGAGGGGAGACCCAGTACTTC. Translation gives CASSPRGGETQYF.

This clone has only one observation. CDR3 protein: CASSLTGDQPQHF. The CDR3 bases are TGTGCCAGCAGTCTGACAGGAGATCAGCCCCAGCATTTT. The V call is TRBV12-3 or TRBV12-4, the J call TRBJ1-5, with D tentatively TRBD1 (6 bases). The CDR3 totals 13 residues. Trimming stripped 5 bases from V and 5 bases from J, with 10 bases between.

The rearrangement uses TRBV30 and TRBJ2-7; the match to TRBD1 covers 7 bases. Trimming cost V 0 bases and J 2 bases; bases outside gene matches: 1. Germline lookup yields CDR1 GTSNPN and CDR2 SVGIG (reference sequence). This CDR3 spans 13 amino acids. CDR3 DNA sequence: TGTGCCTGGAGTGTACAGGGGCCCTACGAGCAGTACTTC. This gives the protein CAWSVQGPYEQYF. Based on the CDR3 plus reference TRBV30 and TRBJ2-7, the full variable domain is SQTIHQWPATLVQPVGSPLSLECTVEGTSNPNLYWYRQAAGRGLQLLFYSVGIGQISSEVPQNLSASRPQDRQFILSSKKLLLSDSGFYLCAWSVQGPYEQYFGPGTRLTVT.

This chain connects TRBV19 to TRBJ2-3, with 8 bases fitting TRBD2. Germline assignment: CDR1 LNHDA and CDR2 SQIVND (reference sequence). The CDR3 length is 15 residues. J gave up 0 bases and V 6 bases, and 5 bases lay outside the gene matches. CDR3 loop: CASSLSGGSTDTQYF. CDR3 DNA sequence: TGTGCCAGTAGCCTCAGCGGGGGTAGCACAGATACGCAGTATTTT.